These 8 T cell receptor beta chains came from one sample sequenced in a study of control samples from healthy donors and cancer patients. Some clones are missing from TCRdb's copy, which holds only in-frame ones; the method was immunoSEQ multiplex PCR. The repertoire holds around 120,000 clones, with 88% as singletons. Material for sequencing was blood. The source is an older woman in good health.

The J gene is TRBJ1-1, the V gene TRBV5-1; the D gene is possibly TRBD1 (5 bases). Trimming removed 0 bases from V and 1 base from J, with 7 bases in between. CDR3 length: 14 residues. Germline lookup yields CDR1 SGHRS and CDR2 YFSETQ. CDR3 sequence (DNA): TGCGCCAGCAGCTTGGGCGACAGGAACACTGAAGCTTTCTTT. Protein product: CASSLGDRNTEAFF.

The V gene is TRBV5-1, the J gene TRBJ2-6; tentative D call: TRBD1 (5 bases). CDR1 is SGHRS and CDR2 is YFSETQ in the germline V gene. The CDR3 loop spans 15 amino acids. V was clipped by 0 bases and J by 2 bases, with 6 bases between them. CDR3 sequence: CASSLDRPGANVLTF. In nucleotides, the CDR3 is TGCGCCAGCAGCTTGGACAGGCCTGGGGCCAACGTCCTGACTTTC.

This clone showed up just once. CDR3 region: CSVEDGGQGAPGYTF. In nucleotides, the CDR3 is TGCAGCGTTGAAGATGGGGGACAGGGAGCGCCTGGCTACACCTTC. V gene TRBV29-1 combines with J gene TRBJ1-2; TRBD1 matches at 9 bases. The length of the CDR3 is 15 residues. Looked up from germline, CDR1 is SQVTM and CDR2 is ANQGSEA. With 0 bases clipped from V and 7 bases from J, the junction kept 9 bases outside the gene matches.

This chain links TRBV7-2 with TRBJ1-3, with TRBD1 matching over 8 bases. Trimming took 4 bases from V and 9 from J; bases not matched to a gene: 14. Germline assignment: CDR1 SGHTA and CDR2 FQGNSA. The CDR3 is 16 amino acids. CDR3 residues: CASSSPGQGPGITIYF. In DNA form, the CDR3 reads TGTGCCAGCAGCTCACCAGGACAGGGCCCCGGGATCACCATATATTTT.

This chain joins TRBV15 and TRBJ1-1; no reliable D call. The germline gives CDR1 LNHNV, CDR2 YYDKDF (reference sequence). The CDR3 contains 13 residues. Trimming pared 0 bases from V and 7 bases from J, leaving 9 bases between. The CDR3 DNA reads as TGTGCCACCAGCAGAGAGGGTTCCGGTGAAGCTTTCTTT. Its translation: CATSREGSGEAFF.

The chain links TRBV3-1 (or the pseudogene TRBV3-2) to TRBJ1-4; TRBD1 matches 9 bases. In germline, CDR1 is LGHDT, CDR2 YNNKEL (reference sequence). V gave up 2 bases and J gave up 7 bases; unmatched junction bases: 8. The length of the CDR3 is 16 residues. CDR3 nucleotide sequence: TGTGCCAGCAGCCAACGAACAGGGGGCGCGGGTGAAAAACTGTTTTTT. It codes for CASSQRTGGAGEKLFF.

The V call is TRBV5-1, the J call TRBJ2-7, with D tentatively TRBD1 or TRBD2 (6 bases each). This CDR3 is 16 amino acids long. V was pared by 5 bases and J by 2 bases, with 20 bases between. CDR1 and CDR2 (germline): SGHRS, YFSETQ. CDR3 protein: CASRFIGGTEPYEQYF. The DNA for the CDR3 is TGCGCCAGCAGGTTTATAGGGGGGACGGAACCCTACGAGCAGTACTTC.

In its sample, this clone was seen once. CDR3 bases: TGTGCCAGCAGCGTACAGGGGGGGACTGAAGCTTTCTTT. As protein: CASSVQGGTEAFF. The gene calls are TRBV9 and TRBJ1-1; 7 bases map to TRBD1. This CDR3 has 13 residues. CDR1 SGDLS and CDR2 YYNGEE come from the germline V gene. After removal of 1 base from V and 5 bases from J, the junction contained 2 bases not matched to a gene.